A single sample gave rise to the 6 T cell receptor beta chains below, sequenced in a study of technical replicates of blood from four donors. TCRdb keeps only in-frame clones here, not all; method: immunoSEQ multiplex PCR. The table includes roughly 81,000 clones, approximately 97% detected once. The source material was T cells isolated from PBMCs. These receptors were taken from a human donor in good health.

In nucleotides, the CDR3 is TGCGCCAGCAAGTCGGGGGACAGGGGGCCTGAAAAACTGTTTTTT. Translation: CASKSGDRGPEKLFF. The V and J genes are TRBV5-1 and TRBJ1-4, with 12 nucleotides matching TRBD1. The CDR3 totals 15 residues. Germline assignment: CDR1 SGHRS and CDR2 YFSETQ. The V segment lost 6 bases and the J segment 7 bases; nucleotides outside the gene matches: 7. Filled out from reference TRBV5-1 and TRBJ1-4, the complete variable domain reads KAGVTQTPRYLIKTRGQQVTLSCSPISGHRSVSWYQQTPGQGLQFLFEYFSETQRNKGNFPGRFSGRQFSNSRSEMNVSTLELGDSALYLCASKSGDRGPEKLFFGSGTQLSVL.

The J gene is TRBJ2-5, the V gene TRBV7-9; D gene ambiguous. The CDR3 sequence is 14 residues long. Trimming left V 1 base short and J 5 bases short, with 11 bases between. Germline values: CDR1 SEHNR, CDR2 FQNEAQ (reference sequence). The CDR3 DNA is TGTGCCAGCAGCTTAGTTCCTAGGATGGAGACCCAGTACTTC. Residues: CASSLVPRMETQYF.

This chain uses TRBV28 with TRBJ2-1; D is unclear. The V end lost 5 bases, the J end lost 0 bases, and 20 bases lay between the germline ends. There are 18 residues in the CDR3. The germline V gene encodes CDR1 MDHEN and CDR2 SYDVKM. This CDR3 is CASSVPRSVLSSYNEQFF. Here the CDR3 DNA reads TGTGCCAGCAGTGTCCCGCGTTCCGTACTAAGCTCCTACAATGAGCAGTTCTTC.

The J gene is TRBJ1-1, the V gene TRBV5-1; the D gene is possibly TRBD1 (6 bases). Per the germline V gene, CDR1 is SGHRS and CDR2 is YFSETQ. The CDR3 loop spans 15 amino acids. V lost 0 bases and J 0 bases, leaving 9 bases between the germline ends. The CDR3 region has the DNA TGCGCCAGCAGCTTGGGGACAGTTTTGAACACTGAAGCTTTCTTT. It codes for CASSLGTVLNTEAFF. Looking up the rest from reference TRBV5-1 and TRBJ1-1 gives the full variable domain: KAGVTQTPRYLIKTRGQQVTLSCSPISGHRSVSWYQQTPGQGLQFLFEYFSETQRNKGNFPGRFSGRQFSNSRSEMNVSTLELGDSALYLCASSLGTVLNTEAFFGQGTRLTVV.

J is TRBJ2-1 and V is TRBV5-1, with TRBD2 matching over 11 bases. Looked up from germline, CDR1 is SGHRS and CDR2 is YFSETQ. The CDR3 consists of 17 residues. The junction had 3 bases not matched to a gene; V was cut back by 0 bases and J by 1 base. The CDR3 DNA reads TGCGCCAGCAGCTTGGATACTAGCGGGAGTTCCTACAATGAGCAGTTCTTC. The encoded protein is CASSLDTSGSSYNEQFF.

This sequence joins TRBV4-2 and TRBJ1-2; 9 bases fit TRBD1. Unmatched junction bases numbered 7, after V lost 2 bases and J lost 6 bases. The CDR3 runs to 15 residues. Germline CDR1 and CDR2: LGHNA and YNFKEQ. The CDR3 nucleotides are TGTGCCAGCAGCCAATCTGGGACAGGGCTACATGGCTACACCTTC. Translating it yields CASSQSGTGLHGYTF.